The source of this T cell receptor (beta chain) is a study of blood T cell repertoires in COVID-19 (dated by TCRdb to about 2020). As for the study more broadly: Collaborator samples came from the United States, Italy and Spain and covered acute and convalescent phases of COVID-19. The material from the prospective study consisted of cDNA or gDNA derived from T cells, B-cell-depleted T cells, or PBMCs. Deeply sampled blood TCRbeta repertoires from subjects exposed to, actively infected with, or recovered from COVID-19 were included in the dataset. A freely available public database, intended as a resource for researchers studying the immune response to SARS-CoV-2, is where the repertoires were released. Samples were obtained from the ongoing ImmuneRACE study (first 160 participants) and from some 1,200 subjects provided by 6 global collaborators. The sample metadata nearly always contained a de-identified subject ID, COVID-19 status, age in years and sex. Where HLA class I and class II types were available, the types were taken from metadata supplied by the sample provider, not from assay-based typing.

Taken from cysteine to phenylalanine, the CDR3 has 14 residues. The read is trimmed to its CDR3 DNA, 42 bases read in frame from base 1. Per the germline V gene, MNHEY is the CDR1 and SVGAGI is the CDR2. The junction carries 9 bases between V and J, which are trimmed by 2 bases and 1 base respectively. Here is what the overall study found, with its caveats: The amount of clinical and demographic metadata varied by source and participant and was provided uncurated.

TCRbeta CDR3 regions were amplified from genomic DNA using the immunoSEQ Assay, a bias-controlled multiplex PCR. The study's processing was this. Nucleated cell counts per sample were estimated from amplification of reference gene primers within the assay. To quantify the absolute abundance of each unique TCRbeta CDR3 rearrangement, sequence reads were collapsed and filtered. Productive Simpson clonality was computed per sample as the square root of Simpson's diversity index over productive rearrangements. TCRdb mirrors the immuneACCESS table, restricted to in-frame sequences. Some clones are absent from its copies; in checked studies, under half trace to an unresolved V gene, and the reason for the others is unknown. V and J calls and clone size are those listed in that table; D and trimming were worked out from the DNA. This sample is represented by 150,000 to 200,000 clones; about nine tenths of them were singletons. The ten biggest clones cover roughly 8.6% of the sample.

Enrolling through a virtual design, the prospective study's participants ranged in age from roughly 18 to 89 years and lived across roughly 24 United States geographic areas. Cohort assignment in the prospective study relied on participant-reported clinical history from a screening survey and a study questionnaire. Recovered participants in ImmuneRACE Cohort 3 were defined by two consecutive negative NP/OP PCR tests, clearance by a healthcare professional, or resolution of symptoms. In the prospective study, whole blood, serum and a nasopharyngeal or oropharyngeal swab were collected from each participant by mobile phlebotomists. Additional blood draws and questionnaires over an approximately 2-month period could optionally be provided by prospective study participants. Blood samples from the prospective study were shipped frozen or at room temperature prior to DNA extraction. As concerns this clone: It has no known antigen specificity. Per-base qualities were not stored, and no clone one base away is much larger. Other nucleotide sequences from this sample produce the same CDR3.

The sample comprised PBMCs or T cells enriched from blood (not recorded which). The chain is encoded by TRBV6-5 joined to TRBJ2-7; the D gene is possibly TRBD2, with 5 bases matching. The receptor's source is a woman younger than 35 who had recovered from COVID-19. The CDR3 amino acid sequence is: CASSYSRGSYEQYF. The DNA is TGTGCCAGCAGTTACAGTCGAGGGTCCTACGAGCAGTACTTC.